The 8 T cell receptor beta chains reported below all come from one sample, sequenced in a study of T-cell memory formation after mild COVID-19. TCRdb re-called the 5' RACE reads with MiXCR, one entry per CDR3 protein. The sample includes 150,000 to 200,000 distinct CDR3 sequences, roughly 15% of them seen just once. The specimen sequenced was PBMCs or a T cell subset sorted from them (not recorded which). The receptor set was obtained from an adult woman who had mild COVID-19 (a few samples of this study predate the infection). Cell type and time point are not known.

This clonotype was counted many times. The V gene is TRBV7-2, the J gene TRBJ2-7; D is uncertain. Germline loops: CDR1 SGHTA, CDR2 FQGNSA. This CDR3 comprises 11 residues. The V and J ends lost 6 bases and 3 bases respectively, with 6 bases between them. CDR3 in amino acids: CASSLYYEQYF. The DNA of the CDR3 is TGTGCCAGCAGTCTTTACTACGAGCAGTACTTC.

This chain joins TRBV7-9 and TRBJ1-1, with D possibly TRBD1 on 6 matching bases. From germline, CDR1 is SEHNR and CDR2 FQNEAQ (reference sequence). The CDR3 loop spans 16 amino acids. Deletions cut 4 bases from V and 0 bases from J, with 15 bases between. The CDR3 region has the DNA TGTGCCAGCAGCTCAAGCCTAGGGGGTGTGAACACTGAAGCTTTCTTT. Translated: CASSSSLGGVNTEAFF.

The table lists this clonotype with a few counts. V is TRBV5-6 and J is TRBJ2-1; TRBD1 might be the D (5 bases). Germline CDR1 and CDR2: SGHDT and YYEEEE. This CDR3 has 11 amino acids. V dropped 0 bases and J dropped 12 bases, with 7 bases sitting between them. The CDR3 reads CASSLGQLQFF. The CDR3 region has the DNA TGTGCCAGCAGCTTGGGACAGCTGCAGTTCTTC. Full variable domain (rest looked up from reference TRBV5-6 and TRBJ2-1): DAGVTQSPTHLIKTRGQQVTLRCSPKSGHDTVSWYQQALGQGPQFIFQYYEEEERQRGNFPDRFSGHQFPNYSSELNVNALLLGDSALYLCASSLGQLQFFGPGTRLTVL.

This clonotype was seen only a few times. The chain carries TRBV5-6 and TRBJ2-3; possible D gene TRBD2, 6 bases. V lost 4 bases and J 1 base, leaving 13 bases between the germline ends. CDR1 SGHDT and CDR2 YYEEEE come from the germline V gene. The CDR3 sequence is 15 residues long. The DNA of the CDR3 is TGTGCCAGCAGCCCCGGGAGCACCCGCACAGATACGCAGTATTTT. Translation gives CASSPGSTRTDTQYF.

The sample holds a few counts of this clonotype. The chain has TRBV5-1 and TRBJ2-5; no clear D gene. V lost 0 bases to trimming and J lost 4 bases, with 13 bases between them. CDR1 is SGHRS and CDR2 is YFSETQ in the germline V gene. The CDR3 sequence is 15 residues long. The CDR3 protein is CASSLEARVGETQYF. In DNA form, the CDR3 reads TGCGCCAGCAGCTTGGAAGCTCGCGTGGGAGAGACCCAGTACTTC.

The genes are TRBV7-9 and TRBJ1-1; D remains unclear. Trimming removed 5 bases at V and 4 bases at J, with 17 bases between. There are 15 residues in the CDR3. CDR1 and CDR2 (germline): SEHNR, FQNEAQ (reference sequence). The CDR3 DNA reads TGTGCCAGCAGCCCGATGGCGGGGAAAGGCACTGAAGCTTTCTTT. It yields the protein CASSPMAGKGTEAFF.

This clonotype was counted only a few times. The CDR3 region has the DNA TGTGCCAGCAGTTACAATGCGCATCAGCCCCAGCATTTT. Translating gives CASSYNAHQPQHF. The chain recombines TRBV6-6 with TRBJ1-5; D is ambiguous. Germline CDR1 is MNHNY and CDR2 is SVGAGI (reference sequence). CDR3 size: 13 residues. V lost 2 bases and J lost 5, with 7 bases in between.

This clonotype was counted between two and nine times. The chain is built from TRBV25-1 and TRBJ2-6; 8 positions match TRBD1. This CDR3 comprises 17 residues. CDR1 and CDR2 (germline): MGHDK, SYGVNS. V was clipped by 6 bases and J by 0 bases; unmatched bases: 7. CDR3 in amino acids: CASRSGTGYSGANVLTF. The CDR3 DNA sequence: TGTGCCAGCAGATCCGGGACAGGTTACTCTGGGGCCAACGTCCTGACTTTC. Based on the CDR3 plus reference TRBV25-1 and TRBJ2-6, the full variable domain is EADIYQTPRYLVIGTGKKITLECSQTMGHDKMYWYQQDPGMELHLIHYSYGVNSTEKGDLSSESTVSRIRTEHFPLTLESARPSHTSQYLCASRSGTGYSGANVLTFGAGSRLTVL.